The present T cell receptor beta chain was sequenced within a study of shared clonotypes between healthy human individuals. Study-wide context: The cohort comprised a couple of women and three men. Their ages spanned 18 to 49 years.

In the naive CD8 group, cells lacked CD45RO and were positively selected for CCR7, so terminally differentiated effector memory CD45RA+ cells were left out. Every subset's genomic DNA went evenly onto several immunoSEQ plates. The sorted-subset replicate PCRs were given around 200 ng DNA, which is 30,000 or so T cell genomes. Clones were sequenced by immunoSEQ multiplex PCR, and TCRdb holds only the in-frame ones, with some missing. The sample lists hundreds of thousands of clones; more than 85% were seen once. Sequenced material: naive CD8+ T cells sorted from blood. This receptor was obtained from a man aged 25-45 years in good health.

This CDR3 reads CASSQDLGSGNYNEQFF. The CDR3 region has the DNA TGCGCCAGCAGCCAGGATCTCGGAAGCGGGAATTACAATGAGCAGTTCTTC. V is TRBV4-3 and J is TRBJ2-1; 7 bases agree with TRBD2. V lost 3 bases and J lost 4; bases outside the gene matches: 12. The germline V gene has CDR1 LGHNA and CDR2 YSLEER. This CDR3 has 17 residues.